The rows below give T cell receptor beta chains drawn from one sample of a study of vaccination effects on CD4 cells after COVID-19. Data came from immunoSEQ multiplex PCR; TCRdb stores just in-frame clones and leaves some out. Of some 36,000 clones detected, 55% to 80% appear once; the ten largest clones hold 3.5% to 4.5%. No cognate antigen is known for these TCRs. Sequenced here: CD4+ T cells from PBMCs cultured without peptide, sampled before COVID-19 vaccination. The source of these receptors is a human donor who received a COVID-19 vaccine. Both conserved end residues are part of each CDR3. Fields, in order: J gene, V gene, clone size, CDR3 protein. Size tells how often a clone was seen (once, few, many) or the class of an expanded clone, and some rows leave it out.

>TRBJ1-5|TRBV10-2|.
CASSQQGSNQPQHF
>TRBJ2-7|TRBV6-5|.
CASGWGPTEQYF
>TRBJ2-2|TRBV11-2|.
CASRLGGLGALFF
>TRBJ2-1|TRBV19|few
CASKRREGGYNEQFF
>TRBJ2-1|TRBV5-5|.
CASSSAGTRLNEQFF
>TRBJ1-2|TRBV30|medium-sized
CAWTPQGYGYTF
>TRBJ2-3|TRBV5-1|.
CASSTPGLAVTDTQYF
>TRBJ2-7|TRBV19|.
CASSPPGHSEGYEQYF
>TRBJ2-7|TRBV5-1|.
CASSATREQYF
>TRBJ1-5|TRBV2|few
CASVGQSNQPQHF
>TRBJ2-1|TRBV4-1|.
CASSQKSLISSGGAKDEQFF
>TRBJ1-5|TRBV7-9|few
CASSREQGPNQPQHF
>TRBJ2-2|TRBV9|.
CASGLSGARTGELFF
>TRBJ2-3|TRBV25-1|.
CASSESNTDTQYF
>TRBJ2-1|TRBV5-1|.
CASSWTPSGSYNEQFF
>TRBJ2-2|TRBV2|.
CASSSGTGNTGELFF
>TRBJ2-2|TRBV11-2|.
CASSLLWGRANTGELFF
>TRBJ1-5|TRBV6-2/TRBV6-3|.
CASSYPRSTQRILLKNQPQHF
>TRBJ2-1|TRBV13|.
CASSPSVGTSISSYNEQFF
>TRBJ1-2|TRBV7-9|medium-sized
CASSLRGLGNYGYTF
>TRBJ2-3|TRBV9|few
CASSVGSVSTDTQYF
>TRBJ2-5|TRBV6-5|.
CASRRTGINQETQYF
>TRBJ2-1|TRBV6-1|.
CASSDFSGTTYNEQFF
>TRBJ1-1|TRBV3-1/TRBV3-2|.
CASSHRQANTEAFF
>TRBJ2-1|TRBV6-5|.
CASSYLVAANEQFF
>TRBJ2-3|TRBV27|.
CASSLRPPRSARPSTDTQYF
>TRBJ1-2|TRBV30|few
CAWRLWTGGGRNYGYTF
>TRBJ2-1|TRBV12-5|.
CASGPSGSSYNEQFF
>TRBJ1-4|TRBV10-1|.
CASSDDRSSNEKLFF
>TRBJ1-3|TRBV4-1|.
CASSPGAALLGGNTIYF
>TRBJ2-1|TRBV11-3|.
CASSLDQGGSSSYNEQFF
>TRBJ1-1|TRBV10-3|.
CAISESTGSGTEAFF
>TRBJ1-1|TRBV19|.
CASGDLPMNTEAFF
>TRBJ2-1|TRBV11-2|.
CATSETGGWGGRAFPSQFF
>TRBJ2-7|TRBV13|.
CASSPPRLFGGPSYEQYF
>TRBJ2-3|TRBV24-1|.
CATSDPTSGLVFGADTQYF
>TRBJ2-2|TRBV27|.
CASRRGFNTGELFF
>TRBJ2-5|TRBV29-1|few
CSVEGEPMTQYF
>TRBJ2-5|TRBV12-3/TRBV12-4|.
CASKLTGGTTQYF
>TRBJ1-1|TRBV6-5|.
CASSYSNLPDTEAFF
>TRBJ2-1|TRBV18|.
CASSPQDISSYNEQFF
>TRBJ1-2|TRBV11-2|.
CASSLDAVTNYGYTF
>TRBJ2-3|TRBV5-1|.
CASSLRLRAGLNSSTDTQYF